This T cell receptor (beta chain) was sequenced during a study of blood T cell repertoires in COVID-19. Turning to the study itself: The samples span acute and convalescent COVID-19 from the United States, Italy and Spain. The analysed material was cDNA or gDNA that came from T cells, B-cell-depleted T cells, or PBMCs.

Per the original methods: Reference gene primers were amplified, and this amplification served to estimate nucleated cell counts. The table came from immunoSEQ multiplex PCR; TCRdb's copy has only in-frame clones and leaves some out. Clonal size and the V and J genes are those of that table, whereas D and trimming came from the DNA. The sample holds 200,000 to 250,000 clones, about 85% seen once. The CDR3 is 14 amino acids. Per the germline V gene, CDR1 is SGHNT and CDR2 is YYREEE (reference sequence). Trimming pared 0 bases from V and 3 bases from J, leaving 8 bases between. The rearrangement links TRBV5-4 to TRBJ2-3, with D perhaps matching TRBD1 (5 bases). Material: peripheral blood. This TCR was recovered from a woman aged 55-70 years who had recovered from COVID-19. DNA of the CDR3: TGTGCCAGCAGCTTGGCGCCAGGGACAGATACGCAGTATTTT. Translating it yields CASSLAPGTDTQYF.